These 19 T cell receptor beta chains were all obtained from the same sample, sequenced in a study of blood T cell repertoires in COVID-19. TCRdb keeps only in-frame clones here, not all; method: immunoSEQ multiplex PCR. Of approximately 140,000 clones in the sample, 84% were seen once. Sequencing was performed on peripheral blood. The receptors originated from a man in his sixties with acute or convalescent COVID-19.

The rearrangement uses TRBV5-4 and TRBJ1-2, with 7 bases fitting TRBD1. The V and J ends lost 2 bases and 6 bases, in that order; junction bases with no gene match: 4. CDR1 and CDR2 (germline): SGHNT, YYREEE (reference sequence). The CDR3 covers 13 residues. The CDR3 here is CASSFGTADGYTF. In DNA, the CDR3 is TGTGCCAGCAGCTTCGGGACAGCAGATGGCTACACCTTC.

This clone was observed at least ten times. The gene calls are TRBV5-5 and TRBJ2-1, with 10 bases that match TRBD1. From germline, CDR1 is SGHKS and CDR2 YYEKEE (reference sequence). The CDR3 sequence is 16 residues long. V trimming: 4 bases; J trimming: 5 bases; junction bases outside the gene matches: 9. The CDR3 region is CASSRGDRGIDNEQFF. CDR3 DNA: TGTGCCAGCAGCCGTGGGGACAGGGGTATCGACAATGAGCAGTTCTTC.

J is TRBJ1-3 and V is TRBV3-1 (or the pseudogene TRBV3-2), with TRBD1 matching 8 bases. Germline assignment: CDR1 LGHDT and CDR2 YNNKEL (reference sequence). Unmatched junction bases numbered 10, after V lost 4 bases and J lost 5 bases. The CDR3 totals 16 residues. DNA for the CDR3: TGTGCCAGCAGCCGAACCCCTGGACAGGGTCGAAACACCATATATTTT. It yields the protein CASSRTPGQGRNTIYF.

The chain uses TRBV19 and TRBJ1-2; D remains unclear. Germline V gives CDR1 LNHDA, CDR2 SQIVND (reference sequence). The CDR3 is 14 amino acids. V was cut by 4 bases and J by 3 bases, with 12 bases left in between. The CDR3 bases are TGTGCCAGTAGTAGCTCCGACACCTACTATGGCTACACCTTC. Protein product: CASSSSDTYYGYTF. Looking up the rest from reference TRBV19 and TRBJ1-2 gives the full variable domain: DGGITQSPKYLFRKEGQNVTLSCEQNLNHDAMYWYRQDPGQGLRLIYYSQIVNDFQKGDIAEGYSVSREKKESFPLTVTSAQKNPTAFYLCASSSSDTYYGYTFGSGTRLTVV.

The V and J genes are TRBV11-2 and TRBJ2-1; 11 bases align to TRBD2. The J segment lost 8 bases and the V segment lost 4 bases, leaving 16 bases of the junction unmatched. Germline values: CDR1 SGHAT, CDR2 FQNNGV. The CDR3 has 18 residues. The CDR3 region is CASSYQTLSGRAVDEQFF. Written as DNA, the CDR3 is TGTGCCAGCAGCTACCAGACCCTTAGCGGGAGGGCCGTGGATGAGCAGTTCTTC. Complete variable domain (other parts from reference TRBV11-2 and TRBJ2-1): EAGVAQSPRYKIIEKRQSVAFWCNPISGHATLYWYQQILGQGPKLLIQFQNNGVVDDSQLPKDRFSAERLKGVDSTLKIQPAKLEDSAVYLCASSYQTLSGRAVDEQFFGPGTRLTVL.

The chain uses TRBV7-9 and TRBJ2-7; possibly TRBD2 for D (6 bases). Per the germline V gene, CDR1 is SEHNR and CDR2 is FQNEAQ (reference sequence). Trimming shortened V by 1 base and J by 2 bases, and 9 bases separated the two germline ends. This CDR3 has 14 amino acids. The CDR3 loop reads CASSLDAGTYEQYF. CDR3 coding DNA: TGTGCCAGCAGCTTAGATGCGGGGACCTACGAGCAGTACTTC.

J is TRBJ1-3 and V is TRBV2; tentatively, D is TRBD1 (5 bases). Germline CDR1 is SNHLY and CDR2 is FYNNEI. The germline V and J ends were trimmed by 6 bases and 0 bases, with 6 bases remaining between them. This CDR3 comprises 13 residues. In DNA form, the CDR3 reads TGTGCCAGCAGAGGGGACTCTGGAAACACCATATATTTT. Its translation: CASRGDSGNTIYF.

This rearrangement joins TRBV19 to TRBJ1-4; tentative D call: TRBD1 (6 bases). This CDR3 has 15 residues. V lost 3 bases and J lost 4, with 12 bases in between. The germline CDR1 and CDR2 sequences are LNHDA and SQIVND (reference sequence). CDR3 protein: CASSIQTGHNEKLFF. CDR3 bases: TGTGCCAGTAGTATCCAGACAGGTCATAATGAAAAACTGTTTTTT.

The CDR3 DNA follows: TGTGCCATCAGTCTCACCCTAGCGGGGCGGGGGAGCACAGATACGCAGTATTTT. This codes for CAISLTLAGRGSTDTQYF. This rearrangement joins TRBV10-3 to TRBJ2-3, with 9 bases lining up with TRBD2. The V segment lost 5 bases and the J segment 0 bases; nucleotides outside the gene matches: 12. This CDR3 is 18 amino acids long. Per the germline V gene, CDR1 is ENHRY and CDR2 is SYGVKD.

The chain carries TRBV3-1 (or the pseudogene TRBV3-2) and TRBJ2-7; TRBD2 matches at 7 bases. V lost 0 bases, J lost 2 bases, and 4 bases stayed unmatched. CDR1 and CDR2 from the germline V gene are LGHDT and YNNKEL (reference sequence). This CDR3 is 15 amino acids long. The CDR3 loop is CASSQDSSGAYEQYF. The CDR3 nucleotides read TGTGCCAGCAGCCAAGATTCAAGCGGGGCCTACGAGCAGTACTTC.

The chain couples TRBV5-1 to TRBJ1-5, with D possibly TRBD1 on 6 matching bases. This CDR3 has 14 amino acids. CDR1 and CDR2 (germline): SGHRS, YFSETQ. Trimming removed 4 bases at V and 1 base at J, with 9 bases between. Here the CDR3 reads CASSRRGSNQPQHF. The CDR3 DNA follows: TGCGCCAGCAGCCGCAGGGGAAGCAATCAGCCCCAGCATTTT.

The CDR3 coding sequence is TGTGCCAGCTCCCCTCAGGAAAACACCATATATTTT. Translation: CASSPQENTIYF. J is TRBJ1-3 and V is TRBV18, with D unclear. CDR3 size: 12 residues. Trimming removed 6 bases at V and 6 bases at J, with 9 bases between. The V gene's germline CDR1 is KGHSH and CDR2 LQKENI.

DNA of the CDR3: TGTGCCAGCACTATGACTTCTTGGACCCAGTACTTC. This gives the protein CASTMTSWTQYF. The chain links TRBV6-5 to TRBJ2-5; D remains ambiguous. V lost 7 bases, J lost 7 bases, and 13 bases lay in between. Looked up from germline, CDR1 is MNHEY and CDR2 is SVGAGI. The CDR3 covers 12 residues.

The V and J genes are TRBV11-2 and TRBJ1-5; a weak D match, TRBD1 (6 bases). The germline V and J ends were trimmed by 0 bases and 5 bases, with 11 bases remaining between them. Germline-derived CDR1 and CDR2 are SGHAT and FQNNGV. The CDR3 sequence is 15 residues long. Here the CDR3 DNA reads TGTGCCAGCAGCTTAGAGGGGGCTTGGGATCAGCCCCAGCATTTT. This codes for CASSLEGAWDQPQHF.

As to this clone: The same CDR3 arises from other DNA sequences in this sample as well. This chain links TRBV3-1 (or the pseudogene TRBV3-2) with TRBJ1-6, with 7 bases that match TRBD1. Germline V lookup: CDR1 LGHDT, CDR2 YNNKEL (reference sequence). V was pared by 1 base and J by 7 bases, with 4 bases of the junction left unmatched. There are 15 residues in the CDR3. CDR3 protein: CASSQGQGVNSPLHF. DNA for the CDR3: TGTGCCAGCAGCCAAGGACAGGGTGTGAATTCACCCCTCCACTTT.

The chain is built from TRBV5-6 and TRBJ1-1; TRBD1 matches 12 bases. This CDR3 is built from 13 residues. After removal of 4 bases from V and 8 bases from J, the junction contained 3 bases not matched to a gene. CDR1 and CDR2 (germline): SGHDT, YYEEEE. The CDR3 sequence: CASSAGQGAEAFF. The CDR3 DNA is TGTGCCAGCAGCGCGGGACAGGGGGCCGAAGCTTTCTTT. Full variable domain (missing parts from reference TRBV5-6 and TRBJ1-1): DAGVTQSPTHLIKTRGQQVTLRCSPKSGHDTVSWYQQALGQGPQFIFQYYEEEERQRGNFPDRFSGHQFPNYSSELNVNALLLGDSALYLCASSAGQGAEAFFGQGTRLTVV.

The genes are TRBV29-1 and TRBJ1-2; 8 nucleotides match TRBD1. The CDR3 is 16 residues long. V lost 6 bases and J lost 3; bases outside the gene matches: 15. CDR1 and CDR2 (germline): SQVTM, ANQGSEA. The DNA of the CDR3 is TGCAGCGTACTCATGTTACAGGGACAGGAGGACTATGGCTACACCTTC. Amino acids: CSVLMLQGQEDYGYTF.

The chain uses TRBV7-3 and TRBJ1-4, with unresolved D. CDR3 length: 17 residues. V was trimmed by 2 bases and J by 4 bases, leaving 17 bases between them. Germline CDR1 reads SGHTA; CDR2 reads FQGTGA. CDR3 loop: CASSLSGGIPFNEKLFF. CDR3 in DNA: TGTGCCAGCAGCTTATCGGGAGGGATCCCTTTTAATGAAAAACTGTTTTTT. The full variable domain, in which reference TRBV7-3 and TRBJ1-4 provide the parts outside the CDR3, is GAGVSQTPSNKVTEKGKYVELRCDPISGHTALYWYRQSLGQGPEFLIYFQGTGAADDSGLPNDRFFAVRPEGSVSTLKIQRTERGDSAVYLCASSLSGGIPFNEKLFFGSGTQLSVL.

This chain uses TRBV18 with TRBJ1-5, with 8 bases identical to TRBD1. The V and J ends lost 4 bases and 1 base, in that order; junction bases with no gene match: 12. CDR1 and CDR2 from the germline V gene are KGHSH and LQKENI. The CDR3 has 18 amino acids. The CDR3 DNA reads TGTGCCAGCTCACTATTAGCCGCCGGGACAGGCAGCAATCAGCCCCAGCATTTT. As protein: CASSLLAAGTGSNQPQHF. The full variable domain, with the rest looked up from reference TRBV18 and TRBJ1-5, is NAGVMQNPRHLVRRRGQEARLRCSPMKGHSHVYWYRQLPEEGLKFMVYLQKENIIDESGMPKERFSAEFPKEGPSILRIQQVVRGDSAAYFCASSLLAAGTGSNQPQHFGDGTRLSIL.